This record looks at one T cell receptor (beta chain) sequence and its context. These data are taken from a study of blood T cell repertoires in COVID-19. Study-level background: Nucleic acid was either cDNA or gDNA, and it came from T cells, B-cell-depleted T cells, or PBMCs.

Here immunoSEQ multiplex PCR was the method, and the copy in TCRdb shows in-frame clones only, minus some. Of approximately 250,000 clones in the sample, 88% were seen once. The sequenced sample consisted of PBMCs or T cells enriched from blood (not recorded which). The TCR originated in a woman in her fifties or sixties in a cohort exposed to, infected with or recovered from COVID-19 (not recorded which).

The CDR3 DNA reads as TGTGCCAGCAGTCCAGGGTGGACAGATACGCAGTATTTT. Its protein is CASSPGWTDTQYF. The rearrangement links TRBV6-5 to TRBJ2-3; possible D gene TRBD1, 5 bases. V was trimmed by 5 bases and J by 3 bases, leaving 9 bases between them. The CDR3 totals 13 residues. Germline CDR1 reads MNHEY; CDR2 reads SVGAGI.